This T cell receptor beta chain was recovered during a study of T cell responses to AZD1222 COVID-19 vaccine. Study-wide results and caveats: Spike-wide coverage was observed for vaccine-associated CD4 TCRs, with dominant responses at 160-218 and 743-854. Only a handful of AZD1222 recipients were seropositive at baseline. Repertoire sampling occurred only after the peak T cell response. Spike-specific TCRs gained breadth and depth after people received two AZD1222 doses.

As to this clone: Its target is not known.

The method was immunoSEQ multiplex PCR; TCRdb's version includes in-frame clones alone and lacks a portion of them. There are some 130,000 clones in the sample; 91% occur only once, and 1.5% to 2% lies in the top ten. The length of the CDR3 is 15 residues. Germline V gives CDR1 MNHEY, CDR2 SMNVEV (reference sequence). V dropped 3 bases and J dropped 7 bases, with 18 bases sitting between them. The clonotype comes from an adult who received the AZD1222 COVID-19 vaccine. The sample here was peripheral blood, taken 28 days after the second AZD1222 dose. The J gene is TRBJ1-1, the V gene TRBV27; D is unclear. The CDR3 protein is CASSLISRPPYEAFF. CDR3 nucleotides: TGTGCCAGCAGTTTGATTAGCCGACCGCCCTATGAAGCTTTCTTT.